This T cell receptor (beta chain) was observed in a study of blood T cell repertoires in COVID-19. Measured with immunoSEQ multiplex PCR; TCRdb has only the in-frame clones, and not every one. This sample has hundreds of thousands of clones, with approximately 86% found just once. V was shortened by 3 bases and J by 7 bases, with 6 bases between the two germline ends. This CDR3 has 11 residues. CDR1 is MDHEN, CDR2 SYDVKM, per germline. The sequencing input was PBMCs or T cells enriched from blood (not recorded which). The chain joins TRBV28 to TRBJ1-1; no reliable D call. This receptor was obtained from a woman aged 50 to 60 who had recovered from COVID-19. CDR3 in amino acids: CASSFVGEAFF. The CDR3 DNA sequence: TGTGCCAGCAGTTTTGTCGGTGAAGCTTTCTTT.